These T cell receptor beta chains were read from a single sample in a study of blood T cells in healthy people across ages. TCRdb independently ran MiXCR on the 5' RACE reads; one entry per CDR3 protein. The sample gives roughly 410,000 distinct CDR3 sequences, 52% of which show up once; 45% to 60% is in the top ten. The sequencing sample was made of blood. All receptors derive from a man aged 60 to 69 in good health. Each CDR3 is given with its conserved first and last residue. A D gene is named only where the DNA matches it firmly. A clone size is listed for some rows: how often the clone was seen (once, few, many), or a class if it is expanded.

D gene	V gene	J gene	clone size	CDR3 protein	CDR3 DNA
-	TRBV28	TRBJ2-6	-	CASSLFLGPSSEANVLTF	TGTGCCAGCAGTTTATTCCTAGGACCGAGCTCTGAGGCCAACGTCCTGACTTTC
-	TRBV9	TRBJ2-3	-	CASSVAPRSTDTQYF	TGTGCCAGCAGCGTAGCCCCCCGCAGCACAGATACGCAGTATTTT
-	TRBV6-5	TRBJ2-5	few	CASSPGQPRETQYF	TGTGCCAGCAGTCCAGGACAGCCCCGAGAGACCCAGTACTTC
-	TRBV27	TRBJ2-7	once	CASSLRSEGSYEQYF	TGTGCCAGCAGTTTAAGGTCAGAGGGTTCCTACGAGCAGTACTTC
-	TRBV7-2	TRBJ1-6	-	CASSPNSNLNSPPHF	TGTGCCAGCAGTCCGAACAGTAACCTTAATTCACCCCCCCACTTT
TRBD1	TRBV5-1	TRBJ2-1	-	CASSLSGTGHNEQFF	TGCGCCAGCAGCTTGAGCGGGACAGGGCATAATGAGCAGTTCTTC
-	TRBV6-1	TRBJ2-7	-	CASSLGGHLRGEQYF	TGTGCCAGCAGTTTGGGGGGGCACCTCCGGGGGGAGCAGTACTTC
TRBD2	TRBV20-1	TRBJ2-3	-	CSAPNPEGRGLGDTQYF	TGCAGTGCTCCAAACCCCGAGGGCAGGGGACTAGGTGATACGCAGTATTTT
TRBD2	TRBV7-2	TRBJ2-1	-	CASSSVSGRTNEQFF	TGTGCCAGCAGCTCAGTCAGCGGGAGGACGAATGAGCAGTTCTTC
-	TRBV20-1	TRBJ1-2	few	CSASAPRGPGGYTF	TGCAGTGCTTCTGCACCTAGAGGCCCAGGAGGCTACACCTTC
-	TRBV6-5	TRBJ2-3	-	CASKGIWGAQTDTQYF	TGTGCCAGCAAAGGGATTTGGGGGGCGCAGACAGATACGCAGTATTTT
-	TRBV11-2	TRBJ2-3	once	CASSRSGYSTDTQYF	TGTGCCAGCAGCCGATCAGGATACAGCACAGATACGCAGTATTTT
-	TRBV28	TRBJ2-7	-	CASNGLSYEQYF	TGTGCCAGCAATGGACTTTCCTACGAGCAGTACTTC
TRBD1	TRBV18	TRBJ1-1	-	CASSFDRVSTEAFF	TGTGCCAGCTCATTCGACAGGGTCAGCACTGAAGCTTTCTTT
-	TRBV5-1	TRBJ2-6	-	CASSLRARAALSGANVLTF	TGCGCCAGCAGCTTGCGGGCCAGGGCGGCTCTCTCTGGGGCCAACGTCCTGACTTTC
-	TRBV3-1	TRBJ1-2	many	CASSQVRGRSYGYTF	TGTGCCAGCAGCCAAGTCCGAGGCAGGAGCTATGGCTACACCTTC
-	TRBV5-1	TRBJ2-5	-	CASSLAGMGETQYF	TGCGCCAGCAGCTTGGCGGGGATGGGAGAGACCCAGTACTTC
-	TRBV24-1	TRBJ2-4	-	CATSETGTPKNIQYF	TGTGCCACCAGTGAGACCGGGACACCCAAAAACATTCAGTACTTC
TRBD2	TRBV6-5	TRBJ2-7	-	CASSYGLAGEQYF	TGTGCCAGCAGTTACGGACTAGCGGGGGAGCAGTACTTC
TRBD1	TRBV13	TRBJ2-3	-	CASSFNRGMADTQYF	TGTGCCAGCAGCTTTAACAGGGGTATGGCAGATACGCAGTATTTT
-	TRBV29-1	TRBJ1-2	-	CSVQGTAAGGYTF	TGCAGCGTCCAAGGGACGGCCGCGGGGGGCTACACCTTC
TRBD2	TRBV4-3	TRBJ2-5	few	CASSRGLADVGETQYF	TGCGCCAGCAGCCGCGGACTAGCGGACGTGGGGGAGACCCAGTACTTC
-	TRBV29-1	TRBJ2-3	few	CSVEDGPGARDTQYF	TGCAGCGTCGAAGACGGGCCAGGGGCAAGGGATACGCAGTATTTT
-	TRBV12-3/TRBV12-4	TRBJ1-2	few	CASRPAGGVDGYTF	TGTGCCAGCAGACCAGCTGGGGGGGTGGATGGCTACACCTTC
TRBD1	TRBV7-2	TRBJ1-1	-	CASSLRGHTEAFF	TGTGCCAGCAGCTTGAGGGGGCACACTGAAGCTTTCTTT
TRBD1	TRBV20-1	TRBJ2-4	-	CSARDGDRGLAKNIQYF	TGCAGTGCTAGAGATGGGGACAGGGGCTTAGCCAAAAACATTCAGTACTTC
-	TRBV20-1	TRBJ2-7	-	CSATQSIYEQYF	TGCAGTGCTACCCAGTCGATATACGAGCAGTACTTC
-	TRBV20-1	TRBJ1-2	-	CSARTRGDYGYTF	TGCAGTGCTAGAACCAGGGGAGACTATGGCTACACCTTC
-	TRBV6-2/TRBV6-3	TRBJ2-3	-	CASSYSWESTDTQYF	TGTGCCAGCAGTTATTCGTGGGAAAGCACAGATACGCAGTATTTT
-	TRBV7-2	TRBJ2-7	-	CASSLVSGHEQYF	TGTGCCAGCAGCTTAGTATCGGGCCACGAGCAGTACTTC
-	TRBV6-5	TRBJ1-2	-	CASSYQRQIGYTF	TGTGCCAGCAGTTACCAGAGACAGATCGGCTACACCTTC
-	TRBV18	TRBJ2-7	-	CASSPAGQSYEQYF	TGTGCCAGCTCACCCGCGGGACAATCCTACGAGCAGTACTTC
-	TRBV9	TRBJ2-7	-	CASSAGDRPYEQYF	TGTGCCAGCAGCGCAGGAGACAGACCCTACGAGCAGTACTTC
TRBD2	TRBV7-2	TRBJ2-1	-	CASSPGLAGTSYYNEQFF	TGTGCCAGCAGCCCGGGACTAGCGGGGACAAGCTACTACAATGAGCAGTTCTTC
-	TRBV7-7	TRBJ2-1	-	CASSLAPGRVSCKEQFF	TGTGCTAGCAGCTTAGCGCCGGGTCGGGTCTCCTGCAAGGAGCAGTTCTTC
TRBD1	TRBV5-1	TRBJ2-7	-	CASRRTGSSYEQYF	TGCGCCAGCAGACGGACAGGCTCCTCCTACGAGCAGTACTTC
-	TRBV10-1	TRBJ2-3	-	CASSDPGLDTQYF	TGCGCCAGCAGTGATCCAGGGTTGGATACGCAGTATTTT
-	TRBV28	TRBJ2-5	-	CGSSSLGQSGETQYF	TGTGGCAGCAGTTCCTTAGGCCAGAGTGGAGAGACCCAGTACTTC
-	TRBV29-1	TRBJ2-3	-	CSVLLSSRYTQYF	TGCAGCGTCCTCCTAAGCAGTCGCTATACGCAGTATTTT
TRBD2	TRBV6-2/TRBV6-3	TRBJ2-1	few	CASRRLKGTSGTNEQFF	TGTGCCAGCAGACGACTTAAAGGGACTAGCGGGACTAATGAGCAGTTCTTC
-	TRBV4-3	TRBJ1-2	many	CASSRSGTQPYGYTF	TGCGCCAGCAGCCGATCCGGGACTCAACCCTATGGCTACACCTTC
-	TRBV6-1	TRBJ2-6	few	CASKSAGNVLTF	TGTGCCAGCAAGTCGGCAGGCAACGTCCTGACTTTC
-	TRBV5-1	TRBJ2-3	few	CASSLGRRNTDTQYF	TGCGCCAGCAGCTTGGGCAGGAGAAACACAGATACGCAGTATTTT
-	TRBV7-2	TRBJ1-2	-	CASSLAHGSVGYTF	TGTGCCAGCAGCCTAGCGCACGGATCGGTTGGCTACACCTTC
-	TRBV24-1	TRBJ2-7	-	CATSGAGTRSSYEQYF	TGTGCCACCAGTGGGGCTGGGACAAGGAGCTCCTACGAGCAGTACTTC
-	TRBV4-2	TRBJ2-5	many	CASSQDEGGETQYF	TGTGCCAGCAGCCAAGACGAGGGGGGAGAGACCCAGTACTTC
TRBD2	TRBV12-3/TRBV12-4	TRBJ2-7	-	CASKTSVPSGEQYF	TGTGCCAGCAAAACTAGCGTACCTTCGGGGGAGCAGTACTTC
-	TRBV20-1	TRBJ1-2	-	CSAPVYGYTF	TGCAGTGCTCCCGTTTATGGCTACACCTTC
TRBD1	TRBV5-1	TRBJ1-6	-	CASSLGGTGVGNSPLHF	TGCGCCAGCAGCTTGGGTGGGACAGGGGTTGGTAATTCACCCCTCCACTTT
TRBD2	TRBV28	TRBJ2-1	-	CASSLRTSGSSEQFF	TGTGCCAGCAGTTTACGGACTAGCGGGAGCAGTGAGCAGTTCTTC
-	TRBV7-2	TRBJ2-1	-	CASSSATSPSEQFF	TGTGCCAGCAGCTCGGCAACTAGCCCCAGTGAGCAGTTCTTC
TRBD1	TRBV12-3/TRBV12-4	TRBJ2-1	-	CASSIGTAKGEQFF	TGTGCCAGCAGCATAGGGACAGCAAAGGGGGAGCAGTTCTTC
-	TRBV29-1	TRBJ2-1	once	CSVDPGGCNEQFF	TGCAGCGTTGACCCCGGCGGCTGCAATGAGCAGTTCTTC